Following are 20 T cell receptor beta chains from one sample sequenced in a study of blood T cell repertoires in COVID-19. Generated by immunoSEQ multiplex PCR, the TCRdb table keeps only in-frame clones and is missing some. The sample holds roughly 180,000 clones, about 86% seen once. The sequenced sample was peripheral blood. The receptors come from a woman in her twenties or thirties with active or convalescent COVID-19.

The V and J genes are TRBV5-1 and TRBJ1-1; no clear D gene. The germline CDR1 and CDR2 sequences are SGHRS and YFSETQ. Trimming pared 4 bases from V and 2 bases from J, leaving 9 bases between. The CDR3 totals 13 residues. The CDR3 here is CASSPEVNTEAFF. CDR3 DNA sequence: TGCGCCAGCAGCCCGGAGGTAAACACTGAAGCTTTCTTT. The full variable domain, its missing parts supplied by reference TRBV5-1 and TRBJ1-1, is KAGVTQTPRYLIKTRGQQVTLSCSPISGHRSVSWYQQTPGQGLQFLFEYFSETQRNKGNFPGRFSGRQFSNSRSEMNVSTLELGDSALYLCASSPEVNTEAFFGQGTRLTVV.

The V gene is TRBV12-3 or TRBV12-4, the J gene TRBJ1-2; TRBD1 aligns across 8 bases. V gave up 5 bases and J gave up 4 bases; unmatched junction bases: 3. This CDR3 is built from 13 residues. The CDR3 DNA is TGTGCCAGCAGTATGGACAGGGTCTATGGCTACACCTTC. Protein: CASSMDRVYGYTF.

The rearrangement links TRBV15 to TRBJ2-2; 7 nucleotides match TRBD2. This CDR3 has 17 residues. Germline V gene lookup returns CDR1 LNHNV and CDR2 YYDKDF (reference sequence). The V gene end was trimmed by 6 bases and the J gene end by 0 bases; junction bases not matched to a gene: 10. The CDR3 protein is CATRSRAGEANTGELFF. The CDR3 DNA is TGTGCCACCAGATCAAGGGCGGGAGAAGCGAACACCGGGGAGCTGTTTTTT. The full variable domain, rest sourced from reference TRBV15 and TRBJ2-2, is DAMVIQNPRYQVTQFGKPVTLSCSQTLNHNVMYWYQQKSSQAPKLLFHYYDKDFNNEADTPDNFQSRRPNTSFCFLDIRSPGLGDTAMYLCATRSRAGEANTGELFFGEGSRLTVL.

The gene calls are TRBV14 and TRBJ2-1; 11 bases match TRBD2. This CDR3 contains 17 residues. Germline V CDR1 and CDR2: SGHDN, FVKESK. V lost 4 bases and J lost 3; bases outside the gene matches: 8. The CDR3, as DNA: TGTGCCAGCAGCCCAGGACTAGCGGGTGTGCTCTACAATGAGCAGTTCTTC. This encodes CASSPGLAGVLYNEQFF.

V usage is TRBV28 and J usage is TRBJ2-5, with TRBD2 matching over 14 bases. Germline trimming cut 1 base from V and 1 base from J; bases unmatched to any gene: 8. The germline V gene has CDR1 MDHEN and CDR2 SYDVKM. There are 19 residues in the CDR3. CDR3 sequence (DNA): TGTGCCAGCAGTTTATCAGGACTAGCGGGGGGCCTTACCCAAGAGACCCAGTACTTC. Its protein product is CASSLSGLAGGLTQETQYF. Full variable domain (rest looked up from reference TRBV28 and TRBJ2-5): DVKVTQSSRYLVKRTGEKVFLECVQDMDHENMFWYRQDPGLGLRLIYFSYDVKMKEKGDIPEGYSVSREKKERFSLILESASTNQTSMYLCASSLSGLAGGLTQETQYFGPGTRLLVL.

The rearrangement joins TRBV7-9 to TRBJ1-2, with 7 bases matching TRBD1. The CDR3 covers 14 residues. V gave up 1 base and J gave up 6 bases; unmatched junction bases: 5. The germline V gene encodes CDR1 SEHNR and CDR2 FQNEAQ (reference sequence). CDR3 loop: CASSLETGKDGYTF. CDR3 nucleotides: TGTGCCAGCAGCTTAGAGACAGGGAAAGATGGCTACACCTTC.

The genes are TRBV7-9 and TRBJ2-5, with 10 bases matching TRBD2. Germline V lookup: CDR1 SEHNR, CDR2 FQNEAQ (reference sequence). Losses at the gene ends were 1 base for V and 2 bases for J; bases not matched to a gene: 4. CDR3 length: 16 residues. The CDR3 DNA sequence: TGTGCCAGCAGCTTAGGGCTAGCGGGGGCTCAAGAGACCCAGTACTTC. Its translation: CASSLGLAGAQETQYF.

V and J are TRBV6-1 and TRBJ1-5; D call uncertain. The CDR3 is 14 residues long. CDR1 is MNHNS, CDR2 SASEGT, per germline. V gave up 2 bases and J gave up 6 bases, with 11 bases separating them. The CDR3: CASSEMLRSQPQHF. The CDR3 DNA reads TGTGCCAGCAGTGAAATGCTAAGGAGTCAGCCCCAGCATTTT.

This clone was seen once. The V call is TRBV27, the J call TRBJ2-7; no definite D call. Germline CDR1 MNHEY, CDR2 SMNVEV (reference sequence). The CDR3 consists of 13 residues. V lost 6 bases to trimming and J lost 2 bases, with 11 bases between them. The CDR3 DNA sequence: TGTGCCAGCAGAATCGGAGAAACCTACGAGCAGTACTTC. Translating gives CASRIGETYEQYF.

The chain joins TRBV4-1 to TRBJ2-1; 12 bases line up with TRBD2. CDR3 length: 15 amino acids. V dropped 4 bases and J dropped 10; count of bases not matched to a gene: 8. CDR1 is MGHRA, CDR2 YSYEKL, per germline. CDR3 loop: CASSRGLAGSGEQFF. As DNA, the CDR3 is TGCGCCAGCAGCCGCGGACTAGCGGGGTCTGGGGAGCAGTTCTTC.

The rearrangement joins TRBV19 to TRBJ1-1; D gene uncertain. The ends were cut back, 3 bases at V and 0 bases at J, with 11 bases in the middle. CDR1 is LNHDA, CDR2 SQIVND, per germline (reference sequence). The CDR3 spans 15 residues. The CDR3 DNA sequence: TGTGCCAGTAGTATTGAGAACTATATGAACACTGAAGCTTTCTTT. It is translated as CASSIENYMNTEAFF.

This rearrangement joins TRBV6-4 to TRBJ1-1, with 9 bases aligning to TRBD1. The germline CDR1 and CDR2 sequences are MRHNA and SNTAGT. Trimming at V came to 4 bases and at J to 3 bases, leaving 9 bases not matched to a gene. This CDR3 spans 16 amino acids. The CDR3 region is CASSGQGQGGYTEAFF. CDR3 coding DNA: TGTGCCAGCAGTGGTCAGGGACAGGGTGGATACACTGAAGCTTTCTTT.

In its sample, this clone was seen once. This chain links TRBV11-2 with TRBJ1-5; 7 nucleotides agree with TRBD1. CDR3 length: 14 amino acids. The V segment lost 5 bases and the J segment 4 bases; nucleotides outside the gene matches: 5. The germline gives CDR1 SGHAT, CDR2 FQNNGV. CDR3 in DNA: TGTGCCAGCAGCCCGGGACAGCCGAATCAGCCCCAGCATTTT. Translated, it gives CASSPGQPNQPQHF. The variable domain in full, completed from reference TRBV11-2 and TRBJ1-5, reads EAGVAQSPRYKIIEKRQSVAFWCNPISGHATLYWYQQILGQGPKLLIQFQNNGVVDDSQLPKDRFSAERLKGVDSTLKIQPAKLEDSAVYLCASSPGQPNQPQHFGDGTRLSIL.

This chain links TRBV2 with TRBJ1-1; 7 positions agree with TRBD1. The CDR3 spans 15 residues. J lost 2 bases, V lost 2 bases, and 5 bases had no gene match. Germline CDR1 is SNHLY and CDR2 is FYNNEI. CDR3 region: CASSEFTGANTEAFF. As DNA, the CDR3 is TGTGCCAGCAGTGAATTCACAGGGGCAAACACTGAAGCTTTCTTT. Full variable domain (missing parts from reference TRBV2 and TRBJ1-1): EPEVTQTPSHQVTQMGQEVILRCVPISNHLYFYWYRQILGQKVEFLVSFYNNEISEKSEIFDDQFSVERPDGSNFTLKIRSTKLEDSAMYFCASSEFTGANTEAFFGQGTRLTVV.

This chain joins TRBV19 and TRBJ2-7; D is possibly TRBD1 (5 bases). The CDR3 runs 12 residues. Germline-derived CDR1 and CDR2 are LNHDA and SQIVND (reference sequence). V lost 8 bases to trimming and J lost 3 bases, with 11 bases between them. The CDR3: CASGATSYEQYF. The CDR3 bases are TGTGCCAGTGGGGCGACAAGCTACGAGCAGTACTTC.

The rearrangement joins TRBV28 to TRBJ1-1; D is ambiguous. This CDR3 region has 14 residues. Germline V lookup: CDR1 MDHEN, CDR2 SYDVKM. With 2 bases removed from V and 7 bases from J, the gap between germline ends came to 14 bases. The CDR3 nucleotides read TGTGCCAGCAGTTTAATGCAGGCTCAAATTGAAGCTTTCTTT. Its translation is CASSLMQAQIEAFF.

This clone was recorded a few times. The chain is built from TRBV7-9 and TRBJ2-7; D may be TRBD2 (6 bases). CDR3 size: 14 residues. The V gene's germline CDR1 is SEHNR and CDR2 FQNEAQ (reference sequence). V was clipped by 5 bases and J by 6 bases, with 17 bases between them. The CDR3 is CASSPTWGVGEQYF. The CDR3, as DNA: TGTGCCAGCAGCCCCACTTGGGGGGTGGGCGAGCAGTACTTC. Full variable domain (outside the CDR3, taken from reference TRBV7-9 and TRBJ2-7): DTGVSQNPRHKITKRGQNVTFRCDPISEHNRLYWYRQTLGQGPEFLTYFQNEAQLEKSRLLSDRFSAERPKGSFSTLEIQRTEQGDSAMYLCASSPTWGVGEQYFGPGTRLTVT.

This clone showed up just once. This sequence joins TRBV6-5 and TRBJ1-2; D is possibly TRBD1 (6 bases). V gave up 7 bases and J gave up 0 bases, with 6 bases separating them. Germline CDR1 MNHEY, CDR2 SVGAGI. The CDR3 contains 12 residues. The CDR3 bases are TGTGCCAGCAAGGGGGCTAACTATGGCTACACCTTC. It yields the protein CASKGANYGYTF.

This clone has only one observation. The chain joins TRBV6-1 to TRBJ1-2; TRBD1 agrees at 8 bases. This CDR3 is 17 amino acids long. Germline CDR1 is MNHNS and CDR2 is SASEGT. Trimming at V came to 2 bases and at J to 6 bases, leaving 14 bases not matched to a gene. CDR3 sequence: CASSEFYSSGQEDGYTF. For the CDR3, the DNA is TGTGCCAGCAGTGAATTTTATTCTTCGGGACAGGAGGATGGCTACACCTTC.

This CDR3 reads CATSRPPGTPTTNEKLFF. The CDR3 DNA reads as TGTGCCACCAGCAGACCCCCTGGGACTCCCACAACTAATGAAAAACTGTTTTTT. The chain is built from TRBV15 and TRBJ1-4; maybe TRBD1 (5 bases). The germline V gene encodes CDR1 LNHNV and CDR2 YYDKDF (reference sequence). The CDR3 runs 18 residues. V was clipped by 2 bases and J by 0 bases, with 16 bases between them. The entire variable domain, with the rest obtained from reference TRBV15 and TRBJ1-4, is as follows: DAMVIQNPRYQVTQFGKPVTLSCSQTLNHNVMYWYQQKSSQAPKLLFHYYDKDFNNEADTPDNFQSRRPNTSFCFLDIRSPGLGDTAMYLCATSRPPGTPTTNEKLFFGSGTQLSVL.